This T cell receptor beta chain was profiled in a study of patients and donors after allogeneic stem cell transplantation. There are 15 residues in the CDR3. V gave up 0 bases and J gave up 1 base, with 9 bases separating them. TCRdb redid the calling of the RT-PCR reads with MiXCR, one entry per CDR3 protein. In the table there are about 960,000 distinct CDR3 sequences, roughly 17% of which are singletons. The chain joins TRBV12-3 or TRBV12-4 to TRBJ1-1; no reliable D call. This TCR was recovered from a human donor who was either an allogeneic HSCT recipient or a stem cell or donor lymphocyte infusion donor (not recorded which). It is not recorded whose cells these are; they may come from a transplant donor. The sequenced material came from blood, either unsorted or a sorted T cell fraction (not recorded which). CDR3 DNA: TGTGCCAGCAGTTTAGCGCCATTCCCGAACACTGAAGCTTTCTTT. Its translation: CASSLAPFPNTEAFF.